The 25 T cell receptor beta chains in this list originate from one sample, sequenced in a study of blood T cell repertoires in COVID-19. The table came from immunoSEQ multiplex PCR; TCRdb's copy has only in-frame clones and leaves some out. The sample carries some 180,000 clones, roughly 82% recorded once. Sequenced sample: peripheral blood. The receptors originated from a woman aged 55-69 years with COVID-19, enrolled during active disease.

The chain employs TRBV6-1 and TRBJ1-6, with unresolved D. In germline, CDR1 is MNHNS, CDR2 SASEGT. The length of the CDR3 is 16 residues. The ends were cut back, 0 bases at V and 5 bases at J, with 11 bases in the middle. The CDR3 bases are TGTGCCAGCAGTGAAGCTAGAGGGCAGAATAATTCACCCCTCCACTTT. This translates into CASSEARGQNNSPLHF.

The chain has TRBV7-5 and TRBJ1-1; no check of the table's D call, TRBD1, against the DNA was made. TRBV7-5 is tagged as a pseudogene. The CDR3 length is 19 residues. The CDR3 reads CARRWRTVRLNYMNTEAFF. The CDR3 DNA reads TGTGCCAGAAGATGGCGGACAGTCCGACTAAATTACATGAACACTGAAGCTTTCTTT.

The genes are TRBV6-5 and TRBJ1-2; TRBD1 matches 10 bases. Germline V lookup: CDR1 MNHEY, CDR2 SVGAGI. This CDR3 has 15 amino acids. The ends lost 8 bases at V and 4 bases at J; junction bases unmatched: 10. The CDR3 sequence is CASANRDRGVYGYTF. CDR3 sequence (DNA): TGTGCCAGCGCTAACCGGGACAGGGGAGTCTATGGCTACACCTTC.

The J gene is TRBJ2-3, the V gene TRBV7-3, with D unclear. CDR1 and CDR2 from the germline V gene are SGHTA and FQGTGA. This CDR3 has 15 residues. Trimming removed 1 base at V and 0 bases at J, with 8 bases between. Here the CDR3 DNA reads TGTGCCAGCAGCTTAATCCGCGGTAGCACAGATACGCAGTATTTT. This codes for CASSLIRGSTDTQYF.

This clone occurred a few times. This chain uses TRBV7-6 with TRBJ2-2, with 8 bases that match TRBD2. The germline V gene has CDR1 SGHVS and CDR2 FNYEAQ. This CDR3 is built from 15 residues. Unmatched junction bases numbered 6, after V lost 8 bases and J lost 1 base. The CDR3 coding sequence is TGTGCCAGCCCCCGGCGGGGGGTGAACACCGGGGAGCTGTTTTTT. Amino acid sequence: CASPRRGVNTGELFF.

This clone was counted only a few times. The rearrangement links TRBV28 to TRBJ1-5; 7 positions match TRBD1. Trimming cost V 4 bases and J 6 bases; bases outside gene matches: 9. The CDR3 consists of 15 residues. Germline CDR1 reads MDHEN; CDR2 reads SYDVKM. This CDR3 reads CASSSPGGRIQPQHF. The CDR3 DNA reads TGTGCCAGCAGTTCGCCAGGGGGTAGGATTCAGCCCCAGCATTTT.

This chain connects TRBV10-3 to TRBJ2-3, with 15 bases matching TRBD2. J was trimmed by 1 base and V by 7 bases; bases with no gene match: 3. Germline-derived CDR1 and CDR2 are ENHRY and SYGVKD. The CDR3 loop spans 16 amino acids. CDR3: CAIKGLAGGGTDTQYF. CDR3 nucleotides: TGTGCCATCAAGGGACTAGCGGGAGGTGGCACAGATACGCAGTATTTT.

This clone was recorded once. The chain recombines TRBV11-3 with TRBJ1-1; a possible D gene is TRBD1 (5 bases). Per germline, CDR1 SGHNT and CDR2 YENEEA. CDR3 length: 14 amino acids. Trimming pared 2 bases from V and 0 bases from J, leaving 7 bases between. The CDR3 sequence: CASSLTGMNTEAFF. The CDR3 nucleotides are TGTGCCAGCAGCTTAACAGGAATGAACACTGAAGCTTTCTTT.

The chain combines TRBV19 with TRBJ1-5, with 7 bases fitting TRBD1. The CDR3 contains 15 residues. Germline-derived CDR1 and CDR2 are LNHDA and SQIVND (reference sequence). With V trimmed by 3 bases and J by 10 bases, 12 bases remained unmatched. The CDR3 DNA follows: TGTGCCAGTAGTATGACAGGGTGGCCAGAGGAACCCCAGCATTTT. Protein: CASSMTGWPEEPQHF.

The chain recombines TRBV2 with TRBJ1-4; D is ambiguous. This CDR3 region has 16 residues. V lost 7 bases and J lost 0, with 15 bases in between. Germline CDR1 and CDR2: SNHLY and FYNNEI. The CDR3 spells CASKELTSATNEKLFF. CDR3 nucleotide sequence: TGTGCCAGCAAGGAGCTTACAAGCGCAACTAATGAAAAACTGTTTTTT.

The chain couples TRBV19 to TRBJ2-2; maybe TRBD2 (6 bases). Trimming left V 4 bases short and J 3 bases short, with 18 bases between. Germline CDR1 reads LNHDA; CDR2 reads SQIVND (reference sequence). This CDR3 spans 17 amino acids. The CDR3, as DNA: TGTGCCAGTAGTACCCGACTAGTTGCGAAGGACACCGGGGAGCTGTTTTTT. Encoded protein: CASSTRLVAKDTGELFF.

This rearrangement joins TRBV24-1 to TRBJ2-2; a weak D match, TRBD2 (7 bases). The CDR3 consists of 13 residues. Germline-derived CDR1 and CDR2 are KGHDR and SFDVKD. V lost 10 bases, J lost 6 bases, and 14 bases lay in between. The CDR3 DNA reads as TGTGCCACTCGGGGGGCTGGTTCCGGGGAGCTGTTTTTT. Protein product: CATRGAGSGELFF.

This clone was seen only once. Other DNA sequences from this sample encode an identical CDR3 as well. The CDR3 coding sequence is TGTGCCAGTAGTGGGACAGGTAACCAGCCCCAGCATTTT. This gives the protein CASSGTGNQPQHF. The gene calls are TRBV19 and TRBJ1-5; 8 positions agree with TRBD1. This CDR3 comprises 13 residues. In germline, CDR1 is LNHDA, CDR2 SQIVND (reference sequence). V gave up 5 bases and J gave up 7 bases; unmatched junction bases: 4.

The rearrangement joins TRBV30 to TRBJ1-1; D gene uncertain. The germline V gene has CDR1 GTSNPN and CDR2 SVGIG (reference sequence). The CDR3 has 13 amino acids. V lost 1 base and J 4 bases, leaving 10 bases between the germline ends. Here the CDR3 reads CAWSASQVTEAFF. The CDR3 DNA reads TGTGCCTGGAGTGCGAGTCAAGTCACTGAAGCTTTCTTT. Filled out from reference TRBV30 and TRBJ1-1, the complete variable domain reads SQTIHQWPATLVQPVGSPLSLECTVEGTSNPNLYWYRQAAGRGLQLLFYSVGIGQISSEVPQNLSASRPQDRQFILSSKKLLLSDSGFYLCAWSASQVTEAFFGQGTRLTVV.

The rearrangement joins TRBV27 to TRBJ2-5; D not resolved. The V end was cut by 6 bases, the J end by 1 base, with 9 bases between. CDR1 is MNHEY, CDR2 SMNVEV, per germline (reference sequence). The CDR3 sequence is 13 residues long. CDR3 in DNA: TGTGCCAGCAGAACCAGAACCCAAGAGACCCAGTACTTC. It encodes CASRTRTQETQYF.

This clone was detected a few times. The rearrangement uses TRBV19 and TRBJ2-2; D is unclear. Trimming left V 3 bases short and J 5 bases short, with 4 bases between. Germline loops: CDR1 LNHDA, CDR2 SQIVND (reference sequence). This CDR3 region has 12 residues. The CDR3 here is CASSIGTGELFF. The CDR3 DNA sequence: TGTGCCAGTAGTATCGGGACCGGGGAGCTGTTTTTT.

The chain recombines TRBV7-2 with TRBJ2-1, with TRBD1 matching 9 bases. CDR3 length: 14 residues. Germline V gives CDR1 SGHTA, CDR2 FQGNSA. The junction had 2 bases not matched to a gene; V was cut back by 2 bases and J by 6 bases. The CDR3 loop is CASSLSTGGNEQFF. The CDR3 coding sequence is TGTGCCAGCAGCTTATCGACAGGGGGCAATGAGCAGTTCTTC.

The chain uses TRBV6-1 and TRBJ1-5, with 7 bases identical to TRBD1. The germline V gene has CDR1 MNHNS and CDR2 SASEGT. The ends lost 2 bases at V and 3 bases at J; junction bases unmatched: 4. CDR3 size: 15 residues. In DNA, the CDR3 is TGTGCCAGCAGTGAAACCGACAGGGACAATCAGCCCCAGCATTTT. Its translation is CASSETDRDNQPQHF.

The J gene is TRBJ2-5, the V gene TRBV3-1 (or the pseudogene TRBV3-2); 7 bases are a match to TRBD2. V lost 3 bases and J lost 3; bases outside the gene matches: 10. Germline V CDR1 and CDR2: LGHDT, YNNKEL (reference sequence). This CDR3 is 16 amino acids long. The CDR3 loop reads CASSHWGGTEKETQYF. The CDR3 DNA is TGTGCCAGCAGCCATTGGGGGGGAACGGAGAAAGAGACCCAGTACTTC.

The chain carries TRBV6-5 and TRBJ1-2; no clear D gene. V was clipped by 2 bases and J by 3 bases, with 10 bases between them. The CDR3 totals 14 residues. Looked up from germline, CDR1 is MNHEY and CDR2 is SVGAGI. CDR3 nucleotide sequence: TGTGCCAGCAGTTACAAATCAGCGTACTATGGCTACACCTTC. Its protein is CASSYKSAYYGYTF.

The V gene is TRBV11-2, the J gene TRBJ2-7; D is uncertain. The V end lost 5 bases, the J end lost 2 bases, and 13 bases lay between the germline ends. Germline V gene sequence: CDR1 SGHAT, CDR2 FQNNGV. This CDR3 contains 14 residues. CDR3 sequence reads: CASSRHITPYEQYV. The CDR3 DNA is TGTGCCAGCAGCCGCCACATTACACCCTACGAGCAGTACGTC.

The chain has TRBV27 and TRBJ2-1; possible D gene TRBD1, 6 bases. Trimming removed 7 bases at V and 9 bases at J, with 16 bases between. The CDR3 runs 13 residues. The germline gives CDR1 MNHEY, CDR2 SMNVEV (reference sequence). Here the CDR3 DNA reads TGTGCCAGCATGCGGCAGGGGATGGGTGAGCAGTTCTTC. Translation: CASMRQGMGEQFF.

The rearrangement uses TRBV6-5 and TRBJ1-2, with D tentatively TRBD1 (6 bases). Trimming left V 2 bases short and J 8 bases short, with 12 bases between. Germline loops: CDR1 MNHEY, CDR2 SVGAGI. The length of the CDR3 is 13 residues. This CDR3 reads CASSYGRGGGYTF. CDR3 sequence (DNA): TGTGCCAGCAGTTACGGCAGGGGTGGCGGCTACACCTTC.

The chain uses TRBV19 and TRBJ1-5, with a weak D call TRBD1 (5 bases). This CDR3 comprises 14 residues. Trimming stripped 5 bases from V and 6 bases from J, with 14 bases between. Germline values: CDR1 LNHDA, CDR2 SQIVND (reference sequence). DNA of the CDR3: TGTGCCAGTAGTGCCGGCAGGGTGGTTCAGCCCCAGCATTTT. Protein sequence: CASSAGRVVQPQHF. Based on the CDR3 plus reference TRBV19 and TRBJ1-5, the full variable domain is DGGITQSPKYLFRKEGQNVTLSCEQNLNHDAMYWYRQDPGQGLRLIYYSQIVNDFQKGDIAEGYSVSREKKESFPLTVTSAQKNPTAFYLCASSAGRVVQPQHFGDGTRLSIL.

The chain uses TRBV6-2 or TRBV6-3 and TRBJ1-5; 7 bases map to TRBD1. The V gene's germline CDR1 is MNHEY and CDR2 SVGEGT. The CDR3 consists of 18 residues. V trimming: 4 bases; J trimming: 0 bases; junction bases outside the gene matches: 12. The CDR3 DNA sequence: TGTGCCAGCAGTTTCGACCTAGGGACAGCTAATAGCAATCAGCCCCAGCATTTT. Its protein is CASSFDLGTANSNQPQHF.